Below, one TCR beta chain is given with its context. Its antigen is unidentified. The CDR3 is made up of 13 amino acids. Trimming stripped 1 base from V and 0 bases from J, with 4 bases between. Germline CDR1 reads SGHRS; CDR2 reads YFSETQ. Extraction of RNA preceded its reverse transcription into cDNA, which served as the sequencing template. The table came from immunoSEQ multiplex PCR; TCRdb's copy has only in-frame clones and leaves some out. The data show 110,000 or so clones, 50% to 75% seen once. These data are taken from a study of CD8+ T cells in alopecia areata. Study-level results: Scalp samples also yield sequences from resident alphabeta T cells of normal skin. There was only one nonresponder, so it was unclear how baseline CD8+ expansion relates to response. Administration of tofacitinib significantly diminished scalp clonality and expanded CD8+ clones within the top 100.

Treatment denoted: oral pan-JAK inhibitor, 5-10 mg twice daily. Sorted out of PBMCs were CD4+ T cells and CD8+ T cells. Sequences were derived from CD8+ T cells sorted from blood, sampled at week 4, from a patient treated with tofacitinib. This chain joins TRBV5-1 and TRBJ1-1; D gene unclear. The receptor was derived from a human donor with alopecia areata. CDR3 bases: TGCGCCAGCAGCTTGTGGTTGAACACTGAAGCTTTCTTT. This translates into CASSLWLNTEAFF.